The 23 T cell receptor beta chains reported below all come from one sample, sequenced in a study of T cells after yellow fever vaccination. TCRdb reprocessed the 5' RACE reads with MiXCR, giving one entry per CDR3 protein. Here the sample spans about 310,000 distinct CDR3 sequences, approximately 3.9% being singletons. The source was PBMCs, collected on the day of the yellow fever booster vaccination. Every receptor here comes from a man aged 18 to 29 who received the YFV17D yellow fever vaccine.

This clonotype has at least ten counts. The chain is built from TRBV12-3 or TRBV12-4 and TRBJ2-5; TRBD2 might be the D (6 bases). Trimming took 4 bases from V and 1 from J, leaving 13 bases between them. There are 15 residues in the CDR3. The CDR3 sequence is CASSSPDYGQETQYF. DNA of the CDR3: TGTGCCAGCAGTTCCCCGGACTACGGCCAAGAGACCCAGTACTTC.

This clonotype was counted between two and nine times. The J gene is TRBJ1-3, the V gene TRBV5-1, with D hard to call. CDR1 and CDR2 (germline): SGHRS, YFSETQ. Trimming pared 4 bases from V and 1 base from J, leaving 9 bases between. The CDR3 sequence is 14 residues long. In DNA, the CDR3 is TGCGCCAGCAGCATGGACCTATCTGGAAACACCATATATTTT. It specifies CASSMDLSGNTIYF.

Only a few counts were recorded for this clonotype. The rearrangement joins TRBV7-9 to TRBJ2-7; no definite D call. The CDR3 length is 13 residues. CDR1 SEHNR and CDR2 FQNEAQ come from the germline V gene (reference sequence). Trimming took 5 bases from V and 3 from J, leaving 11 bases between them. CDR3 sequence: CASSKDPYYEQYV. The DNA for the CDR3 is TGTGCCAGCAGCAAAGACCCGTACTACGAGCAGTACGTC.

This clonotype was counted at least ten times. The V gene is TRBV5-1, the J gene TRBJ2-3, with 7 bases matching TRBD2. The CDR3 contains 14 residues. The germline V gene encodes CDR1 SGHRS and CDR2 YFSETQ. The V gene end was trimmed by 0 bases and the J gene end by 6 bases; junction bases not matched to a gene: 4. CDR3 nucleotide sequence: TGCGCCAGCAGCTTGGGCCGGCGGGGGGATACGCAGTATTTT. Amino acids: CASSLGRRGDTQYF.

The chain is built from TRBV7-2 and TRBJ2-7; D tentatively reads TRBD1 or TRBD2 (5 bases each). Per germline, CDR1 SGHTA and CDR2 FQGNSA. Trimming removed 5 bases from V and 0 bases from J, with 14 bases in between. This CDR3 region has 15 residues. The CDR3 is CASSPPGRSSYEQYF. For the CDR3, the DNA is TGTGCCAGCAGCCCTCCGGGACGGAGCTCCTACGAGCAGTACTTC.

This clonotype was seen ten or more times. The rearrangement joins TRBV4-3 to TRBJ2-3, with D perhaps TRBD1 (6 bases). The CDR3 is 13 residues long. The V end lost 4 bases, the J end lost 6 bases, and 11 bases lay between the germline ends. Germline loops: CDR1 LGHNA, CDR2 YSLEER. CDR3 region: CASSPQGFDTQYF. DNA for the CDR3: TGCGCCAGCAGCCCCCAGGGGTTTGATACGCAGTATTTT.

This clonotype has just a few counts. This chain connects TRBV18 to TRBJ1-6; no clear D gene. The ends were cut back, 0 bases at V and 5 bases at J, with 14 bases in the middle. The CDR3 totals 17 residues. Germline V gene data show CDR1 as KGHSH and CDR2 as LQKENI. CDR3 coding DNA: TGTGCCAGCTCACCACCGAATTCAGATTTGAATAATTCACCCCTCCACTTT. This gives the protein CASSPPNSDLNNSPLHF.

The chain combines TRBV5-1 with TRBJ2-2; D is uncertain. CDR1 is SGHRS and CDR2 is YFSETQ in the germline V gene. Trimming took 0 bases from V and 2 from J, leaving 17 bases between them. The CDR3 runs to 18 residues. CDR3 in amino acids: CASSLALVDGRNTGELFF. The CDR3 region has the DNA TGCGCCAGCAGCTTGGCCCTGGTCGACGGACGTAACACCGGGGAGCTGTTTTTT.

This clonotype was counted between two and nine times. This chain uses TRBV3-1 with TRBJ2-1; the match to TRBD2 covers 10 bases. The J segment lost 10 bases and the V segment lost 6 bases, leaving 9 bases of the junction unmatched. The CDR3 runs to 14 residues. Germline CDR1 LGHDT, CDR2 YNNKEL (reference sequence). In DNA form, the CDR3 reads TGTGCCAGCAGTCCGGGACTAGCGACACCAGAGCAGTTCTTC. Translated, it gives CASSPGLATPEQFF.

The chain recombines TRBV9 with TRBJ2-1; D is undetermined. The germline V and J ends were trimmed by 0 bases and 4 bases, with 11 bases remaining between them. CDR1 and CDR2 (germline): SGDLS, YYNGEE. The CDR3 is 15 residues long. Here the CDR3 DNA reads TGTGCCAGCAGCGTAGATCAGAGGTTTTACAATGAGCAGTTCTTC. Translating gives CASSVDQRFYNEQFF.

This clonotype was seen repeatedly, ten times or more. The J gene is TRBJ1-1, the V gene TRBV20-1, with D uncertain. CDR1 is DFQATT, CDR2 SNEGSKA, per germline (reference sequence). This CDR3 has 16 amino acids. Trimming took 1 base from V and 1 from J, leaving 16 bases between them. CDR3 nucleotide sequence: TGCAGTGCTAGAGCCCGGCGGGCGTCACCGAACACTGAAGCTTTCTTT. It specifies CSARARRASPNTEAFF.

In its sample, this clonotype was seen a few times. The rearrangement links TRBV2 to TRBJ2-2; D may correspond to TRBD1 or TRBD2 (6 bases each). From germline, CDR1 is SNHLY and CDR2 FYNNEI. This CDR3 contains 17 residues. The V and J ends lost 0 bases and 10 bases respectively, with 21 bases between them. The CDR3 DNA reads as TGTGCCAGCAGTGAAGCGTGGGGGGCGCAGGGTGTCGTGGAGCTGTTTTTT. It yields the protein CASSEAWGAQGVVELFF.

The chain couples TRBV7-9 to TRBJ2-7; TRBD2 agrees at 10 bases. Germline trimming cut 5 bases from V and 2 bases from J; bases unmatched to any gene: 15. This CDR3 region has 18 residues. CDR1 and CDR2 (germline): SEHNR, FQNEAQ (reference sequence). The CDR3: CASSPRISPSGGTYEQYF. The CDR3 coding sequence is TGTGCCAGCAGCCCCAGGATTTCCCCTAGCGGGGGAACCTACGAGCAGTACTTC.

A few counts support this clonotype. The rearrangement links TRBV10-3 to TRBJ2-6, with TRBD1 matching 10 bases. The CDR3 covers 17 residues. CDR1 ENHRY and CDR2 SYGVKD come from the germline V gene. Trimming took 6 bases from V and 0 from J; bases not matched to a gene: 5. In DNA form, the CDR3 reads TGTGCCATCAGGGGGACAGGGGATAACTCTGGGGCCAACGTCCTGACTTTC. Its protein product is CAIRGTGDNSGANVLTF.

This clonotype was detected ten times or more. The V gene is TRBV20-1, the J gene TRBJ2-2, with unresolved D. CDR1 DFQATT and CDR2 SNEGSKA come from the germline V gene (reference sequence). Trimming left V 0 bases short and J 0 bases short, with 11 bases between. The CDR3 runs to 16 residues. CDR3 residues: CSARDGVASNTGELFF. The CDR3 DNA sequence: TGCAGTGCTAGAGATGGAGTAGCCTCGAACACCGGGGAGCTGTTTTTT.

The chain couples TRBV7-3 to TRBJ1-1; maybe TRBD1 (6 bases). CDR1 is SGHTA, CDR2 FQGTGA, per germline. The CDR3 loop spans 15 amino acids. The V gene lost 2 bases and the J gene lost 0 bases, with 10 bases spanning the gap. The CDR3 spells CASSLEGGLNTEAFF. The CDR3 DNA is TGTGCCAGCAGCTTAGAGGGGGGGCTGAACACTGAAGCTTTCTTT.

This clonotype was found many times. The chain carries TRBV24-1 and TRBJ1-4; tentative D call: TRBD1 (5 bases). The CDR3 is 14 amino acids. Germline V CDR1 and CDR2: KGHDR, SFDVKD. V was cut by 7 bases and J by 3 bases, with 11 bases left in between. CDR3 nucleotide sequence: TGTGCCACCAGCGAGGCGGGGCCTAATGAAAAACTGTTTTTT. This sequence encodes CATSEAGPNEKLFF.

This clonotype was seen many times. The V gene is TRBV9, the J gene TRBJ2-1; 10 bases agree with TRBD2. The CDR3 sequence is 15 residues long. CDR1 is SGDLS, CDR2 YYNGEE, per germline. Trimming at V came to 2 bases and at J to 13 bases, leaving 12 bases not matched to a gene. The CDR3 reads CASSVGSGGAPGQFF. The CDR3 DNA is TGTGCCAGCAGCGTGGGAAGCGGGGGGGCGCCGGGTCAGTTCTTC.

The chain joins TRBV24-1 to TRBJ2-6; possible D gene TRBD2, 6 bases. Trimming took off 5 bases at V and 2 bases at J, with 21 bases between the two ends. The length of the CDR3 is 19 residues. Germline CDR1 KGHDR, CDR2 SFDVKD. In DNA form, the CDR3 reads TGTGCCACCAGTGGACACCGGGAGCCAGGTTCCCCTGGGGCCAACGTCCTGACTTTC. Its translation: CATSGHREPGSPGANVLTF.

In its sample, this clonotype was seen a few times. The V gene is TRBV6-5, the J gene TRBJ2-3; D possibly corresponds to TRBD2 (6 bases). Per the germline V gene, CDR1 is MNHEY and CDR2 is SVGAGI. The CDR3 extends over 15 amino acids. V lost 2 bases and J 1 base, leaving 10 bases between the germline ends. The CDR3 DNA is TGTGCCAGCAGTTACGGCGGGGTTGGCACAGATACGCAGTATTTT. Translated: CASSYGGVGTDTQYF.

This clonotype was counted ten times or more. This chain connects TRBV5-1 to TRBJ1-1; no firm D call. The CDR3 loop spans 15 amino acids. Germline V gene data show CDR1 as SGHRS and CDR2 as YFSETQ. V was pared by 4 bases and J by 0 bases, with 13 bases between. CDR3 DNA: TGCGCCAGCAGCCAGACACCCGGTGTGAACACTGAAGCTTTCTTT. This translates into CASSQTPGVNTEAFF.

A few counts support this clonotype. The chain links TRBV5-1 to TRBJ2-7, with 9 bases lining up with TRBD2. After removal of 0 bases from V and 0 bases from J, the junction contained 1 base not matched to a gene. The CDR3 sequence is 15 residues long. Germline assignment: CDR1 SGHRS and CDR2 YFSETQ. CDR3 nucleotide sequence: TGCGCCAGCAGCTTGGTACTAGCGGGCTCCTACGAGCAGTACTTC. It encodes CASSLVLAGSYEQYF. The full variable domain, with the rest looked up from reference TRBV5-1 and TRBJ2-7, is KAGVTQTPRYLIKTRGQQVTLSCSPISGHRSVSWYQQTPGQGLQFLFEYFSETQRNKGNFPGRFSGRQFSNSRSEMNVSTLELGDSALYLCASSLVLAGSYEQYFGPGTRLTVT.

This clonotype was seen a handful of times. V and J are TRBV20-1 and TRBJ2-7; the D gene is possibly TRBD1 (6 bases). CDR1 is DFQATT and CDR2 is SNEGSKA in the germline V gene (reference sequence). The CDR3 contains 14 residues. V was cut by 2 bases and J by 7 bases, with 18 bases left in between. The CDR3 DNA sequence: TGCAGTGCTAGACAGGGGTACGGCCTGCGGGAGCAGTACGTC. Translation: CSARQGYGLREQYV.